This TCR beta chain emerged from a study of T cell responses to AZD1222 COVID-19 vaccine. Study-level information: Pooled in the analysis were second doses at about 4 or about 12 weeks.

Turning to this clone: The antigen remains unidentified.

Points from the study as a whole: Nearly half of spike-specific TCRs reportedly target variant regions that are unmutated in the B.1.351 and B.1.1.7 variants. Only six people who got AZD1222 tested seropositive at baseline.

The germline gives CDR1 MDHEN, CDR2 SYDVKM. The V end lost 6 bases, the J end lost 3 bases, and 15 bases lay between the germline ends. This CDR3 is built from 15 residues. Data came from immunoSEQ multiplex PCR; TCRdb stores just in-frame clones and leaves some out. This table has 100,000 or so clones, approximately 91% appearing once. The sample in question was peripheral blood, obtained on day 0 of AZD1222 vaccination. V gene TRBV28 combines with J gene TRBJ1-5; the D is unclear. This TCR derives from an adult in good health. The CDR3 DNA sequence: TGTGCCAGCAGACTTTGGAGCAGCAACAATCAGCCCCAGCATTTT. Protein: CASRLWSSNNQPQHF.